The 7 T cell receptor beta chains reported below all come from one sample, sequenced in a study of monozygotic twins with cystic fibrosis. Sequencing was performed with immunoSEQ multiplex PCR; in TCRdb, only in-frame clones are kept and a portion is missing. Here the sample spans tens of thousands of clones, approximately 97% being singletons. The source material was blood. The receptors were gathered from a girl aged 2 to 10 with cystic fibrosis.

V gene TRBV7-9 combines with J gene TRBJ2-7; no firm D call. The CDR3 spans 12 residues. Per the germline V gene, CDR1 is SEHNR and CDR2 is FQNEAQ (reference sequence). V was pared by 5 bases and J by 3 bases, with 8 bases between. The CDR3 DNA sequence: TGTGCCAGCAGCGATACGGACTACGAGCAGTACTTC. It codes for CASSDTDYEQYF.

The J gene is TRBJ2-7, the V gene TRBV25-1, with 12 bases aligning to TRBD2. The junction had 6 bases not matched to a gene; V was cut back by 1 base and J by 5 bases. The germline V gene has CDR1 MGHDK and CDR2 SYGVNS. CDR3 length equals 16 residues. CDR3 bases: TGTGCCAGCAGTGAATCTGGACTAGCGGGATTCAACGAGCAGTACTTC. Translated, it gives CASSESGLAGFNEQYF.

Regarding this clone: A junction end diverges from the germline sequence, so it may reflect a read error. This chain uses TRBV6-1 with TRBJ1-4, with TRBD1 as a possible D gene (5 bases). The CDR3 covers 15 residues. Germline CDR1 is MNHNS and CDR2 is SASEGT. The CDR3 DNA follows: TGTGCCAGCAGCGAAGGGGAGGGAACTAATGAAAAACTGTTTTTT. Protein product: CASSEGEGTNEKLFF.

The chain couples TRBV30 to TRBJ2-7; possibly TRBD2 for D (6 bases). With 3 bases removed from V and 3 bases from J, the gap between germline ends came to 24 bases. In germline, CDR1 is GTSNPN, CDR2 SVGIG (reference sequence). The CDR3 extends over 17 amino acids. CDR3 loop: CAWRLGSFGGTYYEQYF. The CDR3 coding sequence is TGTGCCTGGAGACTAGGGTCCTTCGGGGGAACCTACTACGAGCAGTACTTC.

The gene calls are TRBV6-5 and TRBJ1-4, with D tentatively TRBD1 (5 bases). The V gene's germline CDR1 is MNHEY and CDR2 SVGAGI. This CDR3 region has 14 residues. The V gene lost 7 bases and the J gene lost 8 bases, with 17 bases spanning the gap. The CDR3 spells CASTQRPEGEKLFF. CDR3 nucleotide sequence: TGTGCCAGCACCCAACGACCAGAGGGGGAAAAACTGTTTTTT.

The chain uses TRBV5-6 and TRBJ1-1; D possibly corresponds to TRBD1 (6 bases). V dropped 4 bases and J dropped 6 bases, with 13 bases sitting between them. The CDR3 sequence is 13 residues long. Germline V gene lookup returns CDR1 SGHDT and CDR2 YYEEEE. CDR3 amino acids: CASSPRGTAEAFF. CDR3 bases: TGTGCCAGCAGCCCAAGGGGGACCGCTGAAGCTTTCTTT.

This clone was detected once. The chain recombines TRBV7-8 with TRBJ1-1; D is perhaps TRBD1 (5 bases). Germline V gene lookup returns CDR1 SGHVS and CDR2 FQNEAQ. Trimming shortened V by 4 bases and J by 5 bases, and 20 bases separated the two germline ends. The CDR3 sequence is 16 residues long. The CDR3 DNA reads TGTGCCAGCAGCTCACCGTCAGGACGGGGGGTGACTGAAGCTTTCTTT. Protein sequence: CASSSPSGRGVTEAFF. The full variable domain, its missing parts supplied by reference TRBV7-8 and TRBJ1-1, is GAGVSQSPRYKVAKRGQDVALRCDPISGHVSLFWYQQALGQGPEFLTYFQNEAQLDKSGLPSDRFFAERPEGSVSTLKIQRTQQEDSAVYLCASSSPSGRGVTEAFFGQGTRLTVV.